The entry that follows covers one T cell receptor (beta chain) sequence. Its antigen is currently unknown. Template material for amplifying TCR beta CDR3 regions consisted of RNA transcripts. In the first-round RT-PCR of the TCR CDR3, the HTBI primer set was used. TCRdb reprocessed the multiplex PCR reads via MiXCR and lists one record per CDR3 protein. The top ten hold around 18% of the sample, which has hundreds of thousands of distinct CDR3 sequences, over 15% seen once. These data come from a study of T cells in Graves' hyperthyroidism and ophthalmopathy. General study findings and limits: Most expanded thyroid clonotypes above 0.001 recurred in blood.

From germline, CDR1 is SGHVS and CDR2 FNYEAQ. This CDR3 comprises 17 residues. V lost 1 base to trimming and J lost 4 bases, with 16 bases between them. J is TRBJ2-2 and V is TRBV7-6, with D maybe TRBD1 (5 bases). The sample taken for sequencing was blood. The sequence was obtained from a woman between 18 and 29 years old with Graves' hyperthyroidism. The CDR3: CASSLVRMTDFTGELFF. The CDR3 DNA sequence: TGTGCCAGCAGCTTAGTACGGATGACAGACTTCACCGGGGAGCTGTTTTTT.